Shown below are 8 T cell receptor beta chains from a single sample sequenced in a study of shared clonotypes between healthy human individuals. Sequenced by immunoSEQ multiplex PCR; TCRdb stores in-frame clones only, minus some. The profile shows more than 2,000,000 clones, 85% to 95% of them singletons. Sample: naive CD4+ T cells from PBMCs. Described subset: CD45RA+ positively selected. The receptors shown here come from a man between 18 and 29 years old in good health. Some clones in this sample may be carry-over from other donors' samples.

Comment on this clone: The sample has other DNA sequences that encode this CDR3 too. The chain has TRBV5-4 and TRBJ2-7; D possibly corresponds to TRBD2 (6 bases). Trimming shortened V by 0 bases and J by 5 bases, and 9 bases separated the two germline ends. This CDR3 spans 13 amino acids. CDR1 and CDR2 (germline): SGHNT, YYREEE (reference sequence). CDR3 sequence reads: CASSLASGDEQYF. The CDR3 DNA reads TGTGCCAGCAGCTTGGCTTCGGGAGACGAGCAGTACTTC.

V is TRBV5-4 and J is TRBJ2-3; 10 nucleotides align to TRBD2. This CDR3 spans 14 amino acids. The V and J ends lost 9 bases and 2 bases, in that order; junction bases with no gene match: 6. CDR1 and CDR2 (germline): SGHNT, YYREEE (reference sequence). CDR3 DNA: TGTGCCATTGTAGCGGGAGGAGCCACAGATACGCAGTATTTT. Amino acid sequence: CAIVAGGATDTQYF. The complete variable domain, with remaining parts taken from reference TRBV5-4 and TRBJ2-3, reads ETGVTQSPTHLIKTRGQQVTLRCSSQSGHNTVSWYQQALGQGPQFIFQYYREEENGRGNFPPRFSGLQFPNYSSELNVNALELDDSALYLCAIVAGGATDTQYFGPGTRLTVL.

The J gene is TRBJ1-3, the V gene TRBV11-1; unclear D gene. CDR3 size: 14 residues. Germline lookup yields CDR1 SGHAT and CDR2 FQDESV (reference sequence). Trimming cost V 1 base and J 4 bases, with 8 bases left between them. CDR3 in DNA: TGTGCCAGCAGCTTAGAACACCTCGGAAACACCATATATTTT. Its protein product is CASSLEHLGNTIYF.

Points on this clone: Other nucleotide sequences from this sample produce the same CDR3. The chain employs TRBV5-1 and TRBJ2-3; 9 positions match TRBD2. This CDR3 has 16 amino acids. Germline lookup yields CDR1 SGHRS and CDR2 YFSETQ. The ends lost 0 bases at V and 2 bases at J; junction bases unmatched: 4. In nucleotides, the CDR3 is TGCGCCAGCAGCTTGGATCTAGCGGGATCCACAGATACGCAGTATTTT. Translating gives CASSLDLAGSTDTQYF.

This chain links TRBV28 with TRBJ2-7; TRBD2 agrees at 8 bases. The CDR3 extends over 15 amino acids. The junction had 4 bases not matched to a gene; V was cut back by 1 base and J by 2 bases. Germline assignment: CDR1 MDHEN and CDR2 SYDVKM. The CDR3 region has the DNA TGTGCCAGCAGTTTATCGGGAGGGCTACCCTACGAGCAGTACTTC. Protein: CASSLSGGLPYEQYF.

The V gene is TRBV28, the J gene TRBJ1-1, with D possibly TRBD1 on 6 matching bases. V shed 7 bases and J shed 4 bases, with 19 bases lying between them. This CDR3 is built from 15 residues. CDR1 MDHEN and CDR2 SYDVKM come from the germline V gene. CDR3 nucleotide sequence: TGTGCCAGCAACGTAGGGGGGGTTACGGCCACTGAAGCTTTCTTT. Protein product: CASNVGGVTATEAFF.

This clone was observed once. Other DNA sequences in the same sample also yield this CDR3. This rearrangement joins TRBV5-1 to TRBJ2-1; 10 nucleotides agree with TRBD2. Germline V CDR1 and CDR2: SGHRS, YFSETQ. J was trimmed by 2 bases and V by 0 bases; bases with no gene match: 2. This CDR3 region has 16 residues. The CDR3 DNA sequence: TGCGCCAGCAGCTTGGGTCTAGCGGGAGCCTACAATGAGCAGTTCTTC. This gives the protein CASSLGLAGAYNEQFF. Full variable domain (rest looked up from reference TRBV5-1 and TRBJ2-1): KAGVTQTPRYLIKTRGQQVTLSCSPISGHRSVSWYQQTPGQGLQFLFEYFSETQRNKGNFPGRFSGRQFSNSRSEMNVSTLELGDSALYLCASSLGLAGAYNEQFFGPGTRLTVL.

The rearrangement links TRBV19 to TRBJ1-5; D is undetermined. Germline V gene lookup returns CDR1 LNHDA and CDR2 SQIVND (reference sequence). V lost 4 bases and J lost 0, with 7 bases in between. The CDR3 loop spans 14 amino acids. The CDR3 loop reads CASSSPYSNQPQHF. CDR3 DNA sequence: TGTGCCAGTAGTAGTCCGTATAGCAATCAGCCCCAGCATTTT.